This TCR beta chain was identified during a study of T cell responses to AZD1222 COVID-19 vaccine. Study-level points and caveats: Reportedly, nearly half of unique spike TCRs recognized epitopes outside B.1.351/B.1.1.7 mutations. Spike regions recognized by vaccine-associated CD4 TCRs spanned the protein, led by 160-218 and 743-854. Possibly, clonal diversity was underestimated; donors were largely white British and included more females.

V was clipped by 6 bases and J by 0 bases; unmatched bases: 7. CDR1 SQVTM and CDR2 ANQGSEA come from the germline V gene. CDR3 length equals 15 residues. In its sample, this clone was seen once. Antigen: not known. Here immunoSEQ multiplex PCR was the method, and the copy in TCRdb shows in-frame clones only, minus some. The sample has more than 120,000 clones; roughly nine tenths are singletons. This specimen consisted of peripheral blood, obtained 28 days after the second AZD1222 dose. The clonotype originates from an adult who received the AZD1222 COVID-19 vaccine. The rearrangement links TRBV29-1 to TRBJ2-5, with 10 bases fitting TRBD1. CDR3: CSVDTGTGDQETQYF. The CDR3 DNA reads as TGCAGCGTCGACACCGGGACAGGGGACCAAGAGACCCAGTACTTC.